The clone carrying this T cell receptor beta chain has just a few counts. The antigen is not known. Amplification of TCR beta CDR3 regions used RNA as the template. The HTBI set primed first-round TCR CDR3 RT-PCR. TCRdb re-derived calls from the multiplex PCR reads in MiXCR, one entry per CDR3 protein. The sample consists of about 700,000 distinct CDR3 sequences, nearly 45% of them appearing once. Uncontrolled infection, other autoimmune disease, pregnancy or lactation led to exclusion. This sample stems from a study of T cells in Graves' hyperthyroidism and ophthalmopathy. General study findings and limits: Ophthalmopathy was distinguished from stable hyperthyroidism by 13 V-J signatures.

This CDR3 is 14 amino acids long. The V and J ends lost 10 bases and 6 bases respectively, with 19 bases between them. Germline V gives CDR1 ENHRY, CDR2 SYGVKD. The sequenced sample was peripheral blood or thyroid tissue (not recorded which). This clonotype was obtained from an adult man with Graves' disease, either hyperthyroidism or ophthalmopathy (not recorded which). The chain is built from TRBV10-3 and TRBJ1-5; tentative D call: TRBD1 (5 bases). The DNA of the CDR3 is TGTGCCACCCAAAGAACAGGTGTAGGTCAGCCCCAGCATTTT. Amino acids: CATQRTGVGQPQHF.